One sample yielded the 14 T cell receptor beta chains listed below, sequenced in a study of blood T cell repertoires in COVID-19. TCRdb's copy holds only in-frame clones and misses some; the assay was immunoSEQ multiplex PCR. The repertoire holds hundreds of thousands of clones, with 84% as singletons. The sample consisted of PBMCs or T cells enriched from blood (not recorded which). These receptors all stem from a woman between 40 and 55 years old who had recovered from COVID-19.

This clone was seen a handful of times. The chain employs TRBV28 and TRBJ1-5, with D uncertain. From germline, CDR1 is MDHEN and CDR2 SYDVKM. There are 12 residues in the CDR3. V shed 5 bases and J shed 4 bases, with 6 bases lying between them. This CDR3 reads CASSIMNQPQHF. Written as DNA, the CDR3 is TGTGCCAGCAGTATAATGAATCAGCCCCAGCATTTT.

V is TRBV4-1 and J is TRBJ2-5, with TRBD1 as a possible D gene (6 bases). Trimming removed 0 bases at V and 5 bases at J, with 19 bases between. The CDR3 sequence is 17 residues long. Germline lookup yields CDR1 MGHRA and CDR2 YSYEKL. The CDR3 region is CASSQDTRGHPQETQYF. CDR3 coding DNA: TGCGCCAGCAGCCAAGATACCCGGGGACATCCCCAGGAGACCCAGTACTTC.

V gene TRBV5-4 combines with J gene TRBJ1-1, with D perhaps matching TRBD1 (6 bases). This CDR3 is built from 15 residues. V was trimmed by 1 base and J by 1 base, leaving 11 bases between them. Germline CDR1 and CDR2: SGHNT and YYREEE (reference sequence). The CDR3 here is CASSLSSDRNTEAFF. CDR3 DNA sequence: TGTGCCAGCAGCTTGTCTTCGGACAGGAACACTGAAGCTTTCTTT. The whole variable domain, filled in from reference TRBV5-4 and TRBJ1-1, reads ETGVTQSPTHLIKTRGQQVTLRCSSQSGHNTVSWYQQALGQGPQFIFQYYREEENGRGNFPPRFSGLQFPNYSSELNVNALELDDSALYLCASSLSSDRNTEAFFGQGTRLTVV.

A word on this clone: The sample contains more than one DNA sequence encoding this CDR3. The CDR3 sequence is CATSDPGLAGANEQFF. The CDR3, as DNA: TGTGCCACCAGTGACCCCGGACTAGCGGGAGCCAATGAGCAGTTCTTC. This chain links TRBV24-1 with TRBJ2-1; 13 bases agree with TRBD2. From germline, CDR1 is KGHDR and CDR2 SFDVKD. The trim removed 4 bases at V and 6 bases at J, leaving 5 bases unmatched. The CDR3 runs 16 residues.

In nucleotides, the CDR3 is TGTGCCAGCAGCCAAATACAGGGGGGCTATGGCTACACCTTC. This sequence encodes CASSQIQGGYGYTF. The gene calls are TRBV11-2 and TRBJ1-2, with TRBD1 identical over 8 bases. With V trimmed by 5 bases and J by 4 bases, 6 bases remained unmatched. Germline loops: CDR1 SGHAT, CDR2 FQNNGV. The CDR3 has 14 amino acids.

A single count supports this clone. The chain uses TRBV30 and TRBJ2-5; TRBD1 agrees at 9 bases. The trim removed 0 bases at V and 9 bases at J, leaving 11 bases unmatched. The CDR3 totals 15 residues. Germline assignment: CDR1 GTSNPN and CDR2 SVGIG (reference sequence). The CDR3 sequence is CAWSVKGTGQEAQYF. The CDR3 bases are TGTGCCTGGAGTGTCAAAGGGACAGGGCAGGAGGCCCAGTACTTC.

The count of this clone is one. The chain links TRBV29-1 to TRBJ2-5; 7 positions agree with TRBD2. The V gene end was trimmed by 3 bases and the J gene end by 5 bases; junction bases not matched to a gene: 12. This CDR3 is 15 amino acids long. Germline loops: CDR1 SQVTM, CDR2 ANQGSEA. CDR3 sequence (DNA): TGCAGCGTTGAGGGGGGGGACCCCAGGGAGGAGACCCAGTACTTC. It codes for CSVEGGDPREETQYF.

The chain's CDR3 is CASSQQLAGASDTQYF. DNA of the CDR3: TGTGCCAGCAGCCAACAACTAGCGGGAGCCTCAGATACGCAGTATTTT. The chain carries TRBV3-1 (or the pseudogene TRBV3-2) and TRBJ2-3, with TRBD2 matching over 11 bases. The CDR3 spans 16 residues. The V gene's germline CDR1 is LGHDT and CDR2 YNNKEL (reference sequence). With V trimmed by 2 bases and J by 4 bases, 5 bases remained unmatched.

This clone was seen a single time. V and J are TRBV3-1 (or the pseudogene TRBV3-2) and TRBJ2-2; 7 bases fit TRBD2. V shed 1 base, J shed 6 bases, and the junction held 11 bases outside the gene matches. CDR1 and CDR2 from the germline V gene are LGHDT and YNNKEL (reference sequence). This CDR3 is built from 17 residues. DNA for the CDR3: TGTGCCAGCAGCCAAGTCCCAGCGGGAAGATATGCCGGGGAGCTGTTTTTT. Translating it yields CASSQVPAGRYAGELFF.

The chain couples TRBV7-3 to TRBJ2-1; 8 bases fit TRBD2. Germline lookup yields CDR1 SGHTA and CDR2 FQGTGA. This CDR3 contains 14 residues. The trim removed 4 bases at V and 6 bases at J, leaving 5 bases unmatched. CDR3 residues: CASSSGLASNEQFF. CDR3 DNA sequence: TGTGCCAGCAGCTCCGGACTAGCTAGCAATGAGCAGTTCTTC.

V and J are TRBV7-2 and TRBJ1-2, with 8 bases lining up with TRBD1. The CDR3 is 15 residues long. Germline CDR1 reads SGHTA; CDR2 reads FQGNSA. With V trimmed by 5 bases and J by 8 bases, 13 bases remained unmatched. As DNA, the CDR3 is TGTGCCAGCAGCCCCAGCGTCGGACAGGGCTTCGGCTACACCTTC. Translation: CASSPSVGQGFGYTF.

There are a few counts of this clone. The chain recombines TRBV10-3 with TRBJ1-1; maybe TRBD1 (5 bases). The CDR3 extends over 13 amino acids. Per germline, CDR1 ENHRY and CDR2 SYGVKD. V was clipped by 7 bases and J by 0 bases, with 9 bases between them. The CDR3 DNA sequence: TGTGCCATCAAAGGGGCTCTGAACACTGAAGCTTTCTTT. Its protein product is CAIKGALNTEAFF.

In its sample, this clone was seen once. The chain has TRBV28 and TRBJ1-4, with no clear D. V was trimmed by 3 bases and J by 7 bases, leaving 15 bases between them. Per the germline V gene, CDR1 is MDHEN and CDR2 is SYDVKM. The CDR3 is 15 amino acids. CDR3 sequence: CASSFGGRAGEKLFF. The CDR3 DNA is TGTGCCAGCAGTTTCGGTGGGCGGGCCGGTGAAAAACTGTTTTTT.

This chain links TRBV7-9 with TRBJ1-5; 7 positions match TRBD1. V shed 1 base, J shed 4 bases, and the junction held 10 bases outside the gene matches. Germline V gene data show CDR1 as SEHNR and CDR2 as FQNEAQ (reference sequence). This CDR3 is 17 amino acids long. CDR3 sequence (DNA): TGTGCCAGCAGCTTAGTATTCCCAGGGGACAGAAATCAGCCCCAGCATTTT. This sequence encodes CASSLVFPGDRNQPQHF.